This is a list of T cell receptor beta chains from one sample in a study of radiotherapy plus CTLA-4 blockade in lung cancer. Data came from immunoSEQ multiplex PCR; TCRdb stores just in-frame clones and leaves some out. The sample shows some 77,000 clones, about 86% of them seen only once. Sequenced here: peripheral blood, sampled from a patient treated with radiotherapy plus ipilimumab. These receptors came from a human donor with non-small cell lung cancer who had a partial response to radiotherapy plus ipilimumab. CDR3s include the opening cysteine and the closing phenylalanine or tryptophan. D genes are given only for firm matches. Not all rows give a size; the values are once, few, many and, for expanded clones, a class.

V	D	J	size	DNA	CDR3
TRBV18	NA	TRBJ1-1	few	TGTGCCAGCTCACTTAGGGGGAACACTGAAGCTTTCTTT	CASSLRGNTEAFF
TRBV28	TRBD1	TRBJ2-2	NA	TGTGCCAGCAGTCCACCGGGACAGGGGGCCGGCGGGGAGCTGTTTTTT	CASSPPGQGAGGELFF
TRBV27	TRBD1	TRBJ2-2	NA	TGTGCCAGCAGTTTTAGGACAGGGATTACCGGGGAGCTGTTTTTT	CASSFRTGITGELFF
TRBV4-3	NA	TRBJ2-1	NA	TGCGCCAGCAGCCAAGTACGCGGGGAAGTTCTCAATGAGCAGTTCTTC	CASSQVRGEVLNEQFF
TRBV5-5	NA	TRBJ1-1	NA	TGTGCCAGCAGCCTCTCTCAGGGCCTCCTGGAGGCTTTCTTT	CASSLSQGLLEAFF
TRBV4-2	NA	TRBJ1-2	NA	TGTGCCAGCAGCCAAGGTGCTAACGATCCGAAGCGTGGCTACACCTTC	CASSQGANDPKRGYTF
TRBV18	NA	TRBJ2-3	NA	TGTGCCAGCTCAACTAGCACAGATACGCAGTATTTT	CASSTSTDTQYF
TRBV28	NA	TRBJ2-1	NA	TGTGCCAGCAGTTTAGGCAGGGAGGATGAGCAGTTCTTC	CASSLGREDEQFF
TRBV28	NA	TRBJ2-5	once	TGTGCCAGCAAACGGGACATTGAGACCCAGTACTTC	CASKRDIETQYF
TRBV4-3	TRBD1	TRBJ2-2	NA	TGCGCCAGCAGCTTTGGACAGGGGGGCACCGGGGAGCTGTTTTTT	CASSFGQGGTGELFF
TRBV6-1	NA	TRBJ1-2	NA	TGTGCCAGCAGTCCCAGACGAGGGAACTATGGCTACACCTTC	CASSPRRGNYGYTF
TRBV7-3	NA	TRBJ2-2	few	TGTGCCAGCAGCCTCCAGGGGCGGGCAAACACCGGGGAGCTGTTTTTT	CASSLQGRANTGELFF
TRBV4-1	TRBD2	TRBJ2-1	NA	TGCGCCAGCAGCCCCCGTCTAGCGGGAGAGGCCAATGAGCAGTTCTTC	CASSPRLAGEANEQFF
TRBV2	NA	TRBJ2-3	NA	TGTGCCAGCAGTGACCCGGGTTTAGGTACAGATACGCAGTATTTT	CASSDPGLGTDTQYF
TRBV19	NA	TRBJ2-2	NA	TGTGCCAGTAGTAATCGACAGACGCCCACCGGGGAGCTGTTTTTT	CASSNRQTPTGELFF
TRBV11-2	NA	TRBJ2-2	NA	TGTGCCAGCAGCCAAACAGGGCAGGCGGCCAGGTCGAACACCGGGGAGCTGTTTTTT	CASSQTGQAARSNTGELFF
TRBV30	NA	TRBJ1-6	NA	TGTGCCCGAGGTGGCAGGCCCGGGGAATCACCCCTCCACTTT	CARGGRPGESPLHF
TRBV28	TRBD1	TRBJ1-1	few	TGTGCCAGCAGTTTAGGGGGACAGCGGCAAGCTTTCTTT	CASSLGGQRQAFF
TRBV30	NA	TRBJ1-6	NA	TGTGCCTGGAGCGGTCAGGGAGGGTCACCCCTCCACTTT	CAWSGQGGSPLHF
TRBV9	NA	TRBJ2-4	NA	TGTGCCAGCAGCGTCTCCCCTGCCAAAAACATTCAGTACTTC	CASSVSPAKNIQYF
TRBV5-4	TRBD1	TRBJ2-7	NA	TGTGCCAGCAGCCGGACAGGTGACTACGAGCAGTACTTC	CASSRTGDYEQYF
TRBV7-2	TRBD1	TRBJ2-7	few	TGTGCCAGCAGTTTTCCCGAACAGGGGATCTCCTACGAGCAGTACTTC	CASSFPEQGISYEQYF